The rows below give T cell receptor beta chains drawn from one sample of a study of T cell responses to AZD1222 COVID-19 vaccine. The repertoire was sequenced with immunoSEQ multiplex PCR; TCRdb's copy has only in-frame clones and lacks some. The sample lists 130,000 or so clones, more than 85% seen once, with approximately 5.4% in the top ten. The sequencing here drew on peripheral blood, taken on day 0 of AZD1222 vaccination. All receptors come from an adult in good health. CDR3s leave out the opening cysteine and the closing phenylalanine or tryptophan.

V gene | CDR3 protein
TRBV7-8 | ASSLALSGRGGYT
TRBV5-1 | ASSFRTAAGYT
TRBV5-1 | ASSLHLTGREAGYT
TRBV4-1 | ASSQVYRMNTEAF
TRBV28 | ASSPNRDSSYEQY
TRBV3-1/TRBV3-2 | ASSHQQGIEAF
TRBV6-5 | ATSLTRAKNIQY
TRBV7-9 | ASRGTVTGELF
TRBV18 | ASSLRAGELF
TRBV6-5 | ASSWRTSSGKREQF
TRBV7-2 | ASSRHGAHSDNYGYT
TRBV5-4 | ASSLVWDRANEQF
TRBV2 | ASSYAGGTQY
TRBV12-3/TRBV12-4 | ASKGTNSEQY
TRBV6-5 | ASSPGQFYNSPLH